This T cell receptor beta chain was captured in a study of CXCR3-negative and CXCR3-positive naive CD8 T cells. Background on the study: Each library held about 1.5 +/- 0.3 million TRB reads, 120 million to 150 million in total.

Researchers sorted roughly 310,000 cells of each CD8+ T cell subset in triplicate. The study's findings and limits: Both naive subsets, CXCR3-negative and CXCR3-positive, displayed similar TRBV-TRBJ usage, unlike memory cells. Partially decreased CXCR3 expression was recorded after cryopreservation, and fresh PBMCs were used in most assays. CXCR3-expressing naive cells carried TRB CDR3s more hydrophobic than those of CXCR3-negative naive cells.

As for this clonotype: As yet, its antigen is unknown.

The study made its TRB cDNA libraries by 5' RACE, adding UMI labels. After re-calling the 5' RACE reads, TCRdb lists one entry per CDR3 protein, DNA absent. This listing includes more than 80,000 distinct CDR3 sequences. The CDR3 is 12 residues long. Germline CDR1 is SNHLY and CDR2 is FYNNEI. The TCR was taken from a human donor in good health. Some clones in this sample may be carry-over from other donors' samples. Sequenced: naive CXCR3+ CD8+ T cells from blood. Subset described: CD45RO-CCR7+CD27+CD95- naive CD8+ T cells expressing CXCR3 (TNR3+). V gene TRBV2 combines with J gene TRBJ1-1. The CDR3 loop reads CARSGMNTEAFF.